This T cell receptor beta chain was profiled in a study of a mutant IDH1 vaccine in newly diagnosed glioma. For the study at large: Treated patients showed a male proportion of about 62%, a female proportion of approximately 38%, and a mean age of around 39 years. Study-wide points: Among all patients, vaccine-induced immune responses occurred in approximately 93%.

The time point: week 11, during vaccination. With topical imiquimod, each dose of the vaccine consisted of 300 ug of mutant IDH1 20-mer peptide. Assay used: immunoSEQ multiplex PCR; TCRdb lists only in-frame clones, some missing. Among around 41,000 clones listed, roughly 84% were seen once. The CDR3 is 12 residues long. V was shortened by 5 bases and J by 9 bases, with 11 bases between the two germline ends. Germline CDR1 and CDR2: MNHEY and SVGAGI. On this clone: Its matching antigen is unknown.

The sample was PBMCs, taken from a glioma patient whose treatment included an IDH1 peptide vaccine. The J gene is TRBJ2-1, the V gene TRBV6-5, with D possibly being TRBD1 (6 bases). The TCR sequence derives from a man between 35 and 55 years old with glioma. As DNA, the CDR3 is TGTGCCAGCAGTCAGATCAGGGGTGAGCAGTTCTTC. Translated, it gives CASSQIRGEQFF.